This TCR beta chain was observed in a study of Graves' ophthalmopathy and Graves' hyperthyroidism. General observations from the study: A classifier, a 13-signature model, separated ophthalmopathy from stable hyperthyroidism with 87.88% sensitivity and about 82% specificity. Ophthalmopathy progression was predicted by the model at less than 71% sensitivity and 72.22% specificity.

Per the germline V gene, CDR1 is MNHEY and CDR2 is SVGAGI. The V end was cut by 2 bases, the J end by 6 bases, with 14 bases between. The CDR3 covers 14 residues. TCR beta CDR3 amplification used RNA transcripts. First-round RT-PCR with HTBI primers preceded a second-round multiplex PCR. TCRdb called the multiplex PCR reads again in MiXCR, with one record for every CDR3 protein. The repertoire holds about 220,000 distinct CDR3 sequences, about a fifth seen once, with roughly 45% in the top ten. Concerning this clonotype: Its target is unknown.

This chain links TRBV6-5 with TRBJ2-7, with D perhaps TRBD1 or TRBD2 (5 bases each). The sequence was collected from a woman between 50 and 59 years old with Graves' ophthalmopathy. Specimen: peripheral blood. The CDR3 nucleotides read TGTGCCAGCAGTTACGCTAGGTTCGGGGCCGAGCAGTACTTC. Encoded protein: CASSYARFGAEQYF.